The sequence of this TCR beta chain was determined in a study of STAT5B mutations in CD4+ large granular lymphocyte leukemia. General study findings and limits: Without putative leukemic clones, patient CD4-sorted repertoires remained more clonal than healthy CD4+ repertoires. 8/27 top patient clones versus 2/35 control clones were TRBV06-family.

As originally analysed: Productive clonotypes were detectable down to 2.59 x 10-5 frequency. The assay was immunoSEQ multiplex PCR, and TCRdb's table has in-frame clones only and misses some. The D gene and trimming were derived from the DNA, and the V and J assignments and clone size from that table. The repertoire holds about 30,000 clones, with roughly 77% as singletons. The CDR3 extends over 17 amino acids. Germline V gene sequence: CDR1 LNHNV, CDR2 YYDKDF (reference sequence). V trimming: 7 bases; J trimming: 6 bases; junction bases outside the gene matches: 18. A few counts support this clone. Its antigen is still unknown.

Sequencing used CD4+ T cells from blood buffy coats. The chain couples TRBV15 to TRBJ1-1, with 9 positions matching TRBD1. This receptor was taken from a human donor in good health. The CDR3: CATKQLEAGTGLSEAFF. CDR3 nucleotides: TGTGCCACCAAACAACTAGAGGCAGGGACAGGGTTGTCTGAAGCTTTCTTT.